This T cell receptor (beta chain) was identified during a study of T cells expressing NK-cell markers. Study details: Sorted CD3+CD56+NKG2C+, CD3+CD56+NKG2C- and CD3+CD56-NKG2C+ T cells supplied TCR beta repertoires. Eight donors were sequenced, seven testing HCMV-seropositive and one testing seronegative.

CDR1 is SGHVS and CDR2 is FNYEAQ in the germline V gene. The CDR3 has 17 residues. For this clonotype: Its target is unknown.

Whole-study findings and limits: The leading position in the CD3+CD56-NKG2C+ fraction of a few donors also went to these clonotypes. The study found dominant NKG2C+ clonotypes at roughly 1.0-7.5% of CD8+ T cells in about six donors.

TCRdb re-called the 5' RACE reads, yielding one record per CDR3 amino acid sequence without DNA. The sample totals 200,000 to 300,000 distinct CDR3 sequences. The sequence derives from a woman between 18 and 75 years old in good health. Sequencing was done on a sample of blood T cells: a sorted CD56 or NKG2C T cell subset, CD4+ or CD8+ T cells, or bulk PBMC T cells (not recorded which). This rearrangement joins TRBV7-6 to TRBJ2-7; the TRBD1 assignment by TCRdb is unverifiable without DNA. CDR3 region: CASSSGGKSGRPYEQYF.